This T cell receptor beta chain was sequenced during a study of blood T cell repertoires in COVID-19. Study overall: The study drew acute and convalescent COVID-19 samples from the United States, Italy and Spain.

Method: immunoSEQ multiplex PCR; TCRdb's copy keeps in-frame clones and lacks some. The sample shows roughly 220,000 clones, roughly 84% of them seen only once. Trimming took 3 bases from V and 0 from J, leaving 12 bases between them. Germline assignment: CDR1 MNHEY and CDR2 SVGEGT. The CDR3 covers 15 residues. Sequenced input: peripheral blood. The chain carries TRBV6-2 or TRBV6-3 and TRBJ2-7; a weak D match, TRBD1 (5 bases). The sequence came from a woman aged 60-70 years with acute or convalescent COVID-19. This CDR3 is CASSYHRLFSYEQYF. In DNA, the CDR3 is TGTGCCAGCAGTTATCACAGGTTATTCTCCTACGAGCAGTACTTC.